Included here is one T cell receptor (beta chain) sequence, with context. Its antigen is not identified. The CDR3 end falls 3 residues outside the read, so it is completed with the germline J gene. Sequencing used immunoSEQ multiplex PCR; TCRdb keeps in-frame clones, though not all of them. The sample holds about 33,000 clones. This CDR3 has 16 residues. CDR1 and CDR2 (germline): SGHVS, FNYEAQ. V lost 1 base to trimming and J lost 7 bases; unmatched junction nucleotides: 7. The data are from a study of T cells in women clearing cervical HPV infection. Findings of the study overall: CIN3+ cases had significantly higher TCR richness than controls; evenness did not differ. It is unknown whether associations predate infection; no effector/memory or HPV-specific sorting.

Sequences were obtained from blood buffy coat. The origin of this receptor is a woman aged 18 to 75 with a cervical HPV16 infection that either progressed to CIN3+ or cleared (not recorded which). V and J are TRBV7-6 and TRBJ2-1, with 10 bases identical to TRBD2. The sequenced part of the CDR3 DNA is TGTGCCAGCAGCTTAGGAGGGGGACTAGCGAGTAATGAG. Its translation: CASSLGGGLASNE. Given in full, the CDR3 is CASSLGGGLASNEQFF.